Shown below are 28 T cell receptor beta chains from a single sample sequenced in a study of T cells in Graves' hyperthyroidism and ophthalmopathy. Amplified regions were TCR beta CDR3 sequences from RNA transcripts. The HTBI primer set drove a first-round RT-PCR of the TCR CDR3. From the multiplex PCR reads, TCRdb called clonotypes with MiXCR, one entry per CDR3 protein. The table has about 300,000 distinct CDR3 sequences, roughly 19% seen once. The sample comprised blood. Receptors were obtained from a man in his fifties with Graves' ophthalmopathy.

V and J are TRBV7-9 and TRBJ2-2; D may be TRBD1 or TRBD2 (5 bases each). The germline V and J ends were trimmed by 4 bases and 4 bases, with 19 bases remaining between them. Germline V gene data show CDR1 as SEHNR and CDR2 as FQNEAQ (reference sequence). This CDR3 is 17 amino acids long. CDR3 sequence (DNA): TGTGCCAGCAGCTCACCACGGGGACGGATGGGCACCGGGGAGCTGTTTTTT. This encodes CASSSPRGRMGTGELFF. Supplemented by reference TRBV7-9 and TRBJ2-2, the full variable domain reads DTGVSQNPRHKITKRGQNVTFRCDPISEHNRLYWYRQTLGQGPEFLTYFQNEAQLEKSRLLSDRFSAERPKGSFSTLEIQRTEQGDSAMYLCASSSPRGRMGTGELFFGEGSRLTVL.

This clonotype appeared many times. The chain uses TRBV29-1 and TRBJ1-1, with a tentative D call TRBD1 (6 bases). This CDR3 region has 13 residues. Germline lookup yields CDR1 SQVTM and CDR2 ANQGSEA. V was clipped by 6 bases and J by 0 bases, with 11 bases between them. The CDR3 region has the DNA TGCAGCGTAAAGGGGGGGATGAACACTGAAGCTTTCTTT. It is translated as CSVKGGMNTEAFF.

This chain connects TRBV15 to TRBJ2-1; TRBD1 matches at 10 bases. The germline V gene encodes CDR1 LNHNV and CDR2 YYDKDF (reference sequence). The CDR3 extends over 17 amino acids. The ends lost 2 bases at V and 5 bases at J; junction bases unmatched: 9. The CDR3 here is CATSRLYGTGEDNEQFF. CDR3 DNA: TGTGCCACCAGCAGACTTTACGGGACAGGGGAGGACAATGAGCAGTTCTTC.

In its sample, this clonotype was seen many times. CDR3 sequence reads: CAWSRNMDTEAFF. CDR3 nucleotide sequence: TGTGCCTGGAGTAGAAATATGGACACTGAAGCTTTCTTT. The genes are TRBV30 and TRBJ1-1; D call uncertain. Germline CDR1 is GTSNPN and CDR2 is SVGIG (reference sequence). This CDR3 has 13 residues. Trimming shortened V by 2 bases and J by 3 bases, and 10 bases separated the two germline ends. The full variable domain, rest sourced from reference TRBV30 and TRBJ1-1, is SQTIHQWPATLVQPVGSPLSLECTVEGTSNPNLYWYRQAAGRGLQLLFYSVGIGQISSEVPQNLSASRPQDRQFILSSKKLLLSDSGFYLCAWSRNMDTEAFFGQGTRLTVV.

This clonotype showed up many times. V gene TRBV2 combines with J gene TRBJ2-1, with D possibly being TRBD1 (5 bases). Trimming took off 4 bases at V and 9 bases at J, with 7 bases between the two ends. Germline V CDR1 and CDR2: SNHLY, FYNNEI. This CDR3 is 11 amino acids long. The CDR3 region is CASSVRGEQFF. The CDR3 DNA follows: TGTGCCAGCAGTGTTAGGGGTGAGCAGTTCTTC. Full variable domain (remainder filled in from reference TRBV2 and TRBJ2-1): EPEVTQTPSHQVTQMGQEVILRCVPISNHLYFYWYRQILGQKVEFLVSFYNNEISEKSEIFDDQFSVERPDGSNFTLKIRSTKLEDSAMYFCASSVRGEQFFGPGTRLTVL.

This chain connects TRBV5-4 to TRBJ1-1, with TRBD1 matching 7 bases. The CDR3 covers 14 residues. J gave up 4 bases and V 2 bases, and 5 bases lay outside the gene matches. Germline V CDR1 and CDR2: SGHNT, YYREEE (reference sequence). For the CDR3, the DNA is TGTGCCAGCAGCTTCACAGGGGTGAGCACTGAAGCTTTCTTT. Its translation: CASSFTGVSTEAFF.

The sample holds a few counts of this clonotype. V and J are TRBV15 and TRBJ2-3, with unresolved D. CDR3 length: 15 amino acids. V lost 3 bases and J lost 4, with 14 bases in between. Germline CDR1 and CDR2: LNHNV and YYDKDF (reference sequence). CDR3 region: CATSRSSDPADTQYF. Here the CDR3 DNA reads TGTGCCACCAGCAGGAGTTCCGACCCCGCAGATACGCAGTATTTT.

This clonotype was counted many times. The rearrangement links TRBV30 to TRBJ2-3, with TRBD1 identical over 8 bases. The CDR3 has 13 amino acids. Germline V CDR1 and CDR2: GTSNPN, SVGIG (reference sequence). V was clipped by 2 bases and J by 5 bases; unmatched bases: 3. The CDR3 coding sequence is TGTGCCTGGAGTCCAGGGGGCGAAGATACGCAGTATTTT. It yields the protein CAWSPGGEDTQYF.

This clonotype was observed a few times. The V and J genes are TRBV6-2 or TRBV6-3 and TRBJ2-7; D is possibly TRBD1 or TRBD2 (5 bases each). V lost 2 bases to trimming and J lost 2 bases, with 10 bases between them. The germline CDR1 and CDR2 sequences are MNHEY and SVGEGT. This CDR3 spans 14 amino acids. Here the CDR3 DNA reads TGTGCCAGCAGTTACGGGACCGTACCCTACGAGCAGTACTTC. The encoded protein is CASSYGTVPYEQYF.

This clonotype has a count of ten or more. The chain joins TRBV7-8 to TRBJ2-3; no firm D call. CDR3 size: 12 residues. CDR1 is SGHVS and CDR2 is FQNEAQ in the germline V gene. V shed 4 bases and J shed 6 bases, with 8 bases lying between them. The CDR3 DNA sequence: TGTGCCAGCAGCTCCTCGTCGGATACGCAGTATTTT. Translated: CASSSSSDTQYF.

This clonotype has ten or more counts. The CDR3 is CASSGGTGIFYEQYF. The CDR3 coding sequence is TGTGCCAGCAGCGGCGGGACAGGGATCTTCTACGAGCAGTACTTC. The chain has TRBV9 and TRBJ2-7, with 9 bases lining up with TRBD1. J gave up 3 bases and V 3 bases, and 7 bases lay outside the gene matches. The CDR3 is 15 amino acids. Germline-derived CDR1 and CDR2 are SGDLS and YYNGEE. Supplemented by reference TRBV9 and TRBJ2-7, the full variable domain reads DSGVTQTPKHLITATGQRVTLRCSPRSGDLSVYWYQQSLDQGLQFLIQYYNGEERAKGNILERFSAQQFPDLHSELNLSSLELGDSALYFCASSGGTGIFYEQYFGPGTRLTVT.

In this sample, this clonotype turned up many times. This rearrangement joins TRBV5-1 to TRBJ2-7; D is possibly TRBD1 (5 bases). Germline values: CDR1 SGHRS, CDR2 YFSETQ. The CDR3 is made up of 15 amino acids. Trimming cost V 0 bases and J 3 bases, with 13 bases left between them. The CDR3 DNA sequence: TGCGCCAGCAGCTTGGAGCCAGGGATCTACTACGAGCAGTACTTC. This encodes CASSLEPGIYYEQYF. Together with reference TRBV5-1 and TRBJ2-7, the CDR3 gives the full variable domain: KAGVTQTPRYLIKTRGQQVTLSCSPISGHRSVSWYQQTPGQGLQFLFEYFSETQRNKGNFPGRFSGRQFSNSRSEMNVSTLELGDSALYLCASSLEPGIYYEQYFGPGTRLTVT.

The gene calls are TRBV6-5 and TRBJ1-2; 7 nucleotides align to TRBD1. This CDR3 is built from 17 residues. Looked up from germline, CDR1 is MNHEY and CDR2 is SVGAGI. The ends lost 0 bases at V and 2 bases at J; junction bases unmatched: 9. This CDR3 reads CASSYSSSARGNYGYTF. The CDR3 DNA sequence: TGTGCCAGCAGTTACTCGAGTTCGGCCAGGGGGAACTATGGCTACACCTTC.

The chain carries TRBV28 and TRBJ2-5, with no clear D. V was cut by 6 bases and J by 5 bases, with 10 bases left in between. This CDR3 is 12 amino acids long. CDR1 and CDR2 (germline): MDHEN, SYDVKM. CDR3 nucleotides: TGTGCCAGCAGGGAAGTCCGGGAGACCCAGTACTTC. Translation gives CASREVRETQYF.

Many counts were recorded for this clonotype. The chain joins TRBV18 to TRBJ2-1; no reliable D call. The CDR3 length is 15 residues. In germline, CDR1 is KGHSH, CDR2 LQKENI. The V and J ends lost 1 base and 0 bases respectively, with 7 bases between them. CDR3 DNA: TGTGCCAGCTCACCACTTATTAGCTCCTACAATGAGCAGTTCTTC. Encoded protein: CASSPLISSYNEQFF.

This clonotype came up a few times. The chain uses TRBV10-3 and TRBJ2-2, with 9 bases identical to TRBD1. The CDR3 totals 16 residues. V gave up 10 bases and J gave up 5 bases; unmatched junction bases: 14. The germline V gene encodes CDR1 ENHRY and CDR2 SYGVKD. The chain's CDR3 is CASRDRVNIGTGELFF. DNA of the CDR3: TGTGCCAGCCGGGACAGGGTAAACATCGGGACCGGGGAGCTGTTTTTT.

This clonotype was found a few times. The chain employs TRBV5-1 and TRBJ2-7; 8 bases map to TRBD2. CDR1 is SGHRS, CDR2 YFSETQ, per germline. The CDR3 consists of 16 residues. Unmatched junction bases numbered 12, after V lost 4 bases and J lost 3 bases. CDR3 protein: CASSPQFGGGNYEQYF. CDR3 DNA sequence: TGCGCCAGCAGCCCGCAATTCGGGGGGGGGAACTACGAGCAGTACTTC.

This clonotype was observed at least ten times. The chain carries TRBV15 and TRBJ1-5, with unresolved D. Germline V gives CDR1 LNHNV, CDR2 YYDKDF (reference sequence). The length of the CDR3 is 15 residues. Trimming stripped 5 bases from V and 7 bases from J, with 18 bases between. CDR3 amino acids: CATSPPGGLVQPQHF. The CDR3 DNA follows: TGTGCCACCAGCCCCCCCGGAGGGCTAGTCCAGCCCCAGCATTTT.

This clonotype showed up many times. This chain connects TRBV6-5 to TRBJ1-2, with D perhaps TRBD1 (5 bases). V was trimmed by 6 bases and J by 1 base, leaving 21 bases between them. The CDR3 extends over 17 amino acids. CDR1 is MNHEY and CDR2 is SVGAGI in the germline V gene. Here the CDR3 reads CASSKTAAKSNNYGYTF. DNA of the CDR3: TGTGCCAGCAGCAAGACAGCCGCGAAGTCAAATAACTATGGCTACACCTTC.

Turning to this clonotype: One end of the junction fails to match germline, which may point to a read error. The rearrangement joins TRBV5-1 to TRBJ2-3; D possibly corresponds to TRBD2 (6 bases). CDR1 is SGHRS and CDR2 is YFSETQ in the germline V gene. This CDR3 region has 14 residues. Written as DNA, the CDR3 is TGCGCCAGCGGGGACGGACTATTCACAGATACGCAGTGTTTT. Translating it yields CASGDGLFTDTQCF. Using reference TRBV5-1 and TRBJ2-3 for the parts outside the CDR3, the full variable domain is KAGVTQTPRYLIKTRGQQVTLSCSPISGHRSVSWYQQTPGQGLQFLFEYFSETQRNKGNFPGRFSGRQFSNSRSEMNVSTLELGDSALYLCASGDGLFTDTQCFGPGTRLTVL.

V usage is TRBV12-5 and J usage is TRBJ2-1, with no clear D. Germline V gene data show CDR1 as LGHNT and CDR2 as FRNRAP. The V end was cut by 3 bases, the J end by 7 bases, with 7 bases between. The CDR3 is 12 residues long. Here the CDR3 DNA reads TGTGCTAGTGGTTTATGGGAAAATGAGCAGTTCTTC. It encodes CASGLWENEQFF.

This clonotype was seen repeatedly, ten times or more. J is TRBJ1-1 and V is TRBV5-1; tentative D call: TRBD1 (5 bases). This CDR3 comprises 14 residues. V dropped 3 bases and J dropped 3 bases, with 12 bases sitting between them. Germline CDR1 SGHRS, CDR2 YFSETQ. CDR3 nucleotides: TGCGCCAGCAGCTCGAAGACAGATTACACTGAAGCTTTCTTT. This gives the protein CASSSKTDYTEAFF. Filled out from reference TRBV5-1 and TRBJ1-1, the complete variable domain reads KAGVTQTPRYLIKTRGQQVTLSCSPISGHRSVSWYQQTPGQGLQFLFEYFSETQRNKGNFPGRFSGRQFSNSRSEMNVSTLELGDSALYLCASSSKTDYTEAFFGQGTRLTVV.

The V and J genes are TRBV5-5 and TRBJ2-5; TRBD1 is a possible D gene (6 bases). The CDR3 spans 14 residues. V lost 6 bases to trimming and J lost 5 bases, with 17 bases between them. CDR1 is SGHKS and CDR2 is YYEKEE in the germline V gene (reference sequence). The CDR3 loop is CASTPEGVVETQYF. Written as DNA, the CDR3 is TGTGCCAGCACCCCCGAGGGGGTAGTTGAGACCCAGTACTTC.

This clonotype came up a few times. At one boundary the junction diverges from the germline segment, which might be a read error. The J gene is TRBJ2-5, the V gene TRBV20-1; D remains ambiguous. The CDR3 has 14 amino acids. Germline V gives CDR1 DFQATT, CDR2 SNEGSKA (reference sequence). CDR3 loop: CSARDPQQQEAQYF. DNA for the CDR3: TGCAGTGCTAGAGATCCCCAGCAACAAGAGGCCCAGTACTTC.

The chain joins TRBV5-1 to TRBJ1-4, with 9 bases identical to TRBD1. The length of the CDR3 is 14 residues. The germline V gene encodes CDR1 SGHRS and CDR2 YFSETQ. V was pared by 3 bases and J by 8 bases, with 5 bases of the junction left unmatched. As DNA, the CDR3 is TGCGCCAGCAGCTCACAGGGGGCGCGGGAAAAACTGTTTTTT. This codes for CASSSQGAREKLFF. Full variable domain (remainder filled in from reference TRBV5-1 and TRBJ1-4): KAGVTQTPRYLIKTRGQQVTLSCSPISGHRSVSWYQQTPGQGLQFLFEYFSETQRNKGNFPGRFSGRQFSNSRSEMNVSTLELGDSALYLCASSSQGAREKLFFGSGTQLSVL.

V usage is TRBV3-1 and J usage is TRBJ2-1; the D call may be TRBD1 or TRBD2 (5 bases each). The CDR3 has 12 amino acids. CDR1 is LGHDT and CDR2 is YNNKEL in the germline V gene (reference sequence). Trimming took off 4 bases at V and 15 bases at J, with 16 bases between the two ends. The chain's CDR3 is CASSRFQGDSFF. As DNA, the CDR3 is TGTGCCAGCAGCCGATTTCAGGGAGATTCGTTCTTC.

This clonotype was seen only a few times. This chain uses TRBV5-6 with TRBJ2-7; D assignment may be TRBD1 or TRBD2 (6 bases each). There are 14 residues in the CDR3. CDR1 is SGHDT and CDR2 is YYEEEE in the germline V gene. The ends were cut back, 4 bases at V and 0 bases at J, with 11 bases in the middle. CDR3 in DNA: TGTGCCAGCAGCCACTGGGGGGCCTCCTACGAGCAGTACTTC. The encoded protein is CASSHWGASYEQYF. Full variable domain (outside the CDR3, taken from reference TRBV5-6 and TRBJ2-7): DAGVTQSPTHLIKTRGQQVTLRCSPKSGHDTVSWYQQALGQGPQFIFQYYEEEERQRGNFPDRFSGHQFPNYSSELNVNALLLGDSALYLCASSHWGASYEQYFGPGTRLTVT.

This clonotype has ten or more counts. The V and J genes are TRBV2 and TRBJ1-6; D is unclear. V was pared by 4 bases and J by 6 bases, with 7 bases between. The CDR3 contains 13 residues. CDR1 is SNHLY, CDR2 FYNNEI, per germline. CDR3: CASSVESNSPLHF. CDR3 nucleotides: TGTGCCAGCAGTGTCGAATCTAATTCACCCCTCCACTTT.